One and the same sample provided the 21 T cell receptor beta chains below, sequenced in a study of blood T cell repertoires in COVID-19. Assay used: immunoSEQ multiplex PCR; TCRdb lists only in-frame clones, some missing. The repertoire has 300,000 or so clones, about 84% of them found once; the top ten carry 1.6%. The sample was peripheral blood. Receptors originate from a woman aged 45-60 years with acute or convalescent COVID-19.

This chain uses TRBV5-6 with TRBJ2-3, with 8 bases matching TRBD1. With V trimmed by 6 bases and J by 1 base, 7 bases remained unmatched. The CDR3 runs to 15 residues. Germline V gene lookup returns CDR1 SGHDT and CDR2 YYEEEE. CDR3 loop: CASTELDRGTDTQYF. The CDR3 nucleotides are TGTGCCAGCACCGAGTTGGACAGGGGCACAGATACGCAGTATTTT.

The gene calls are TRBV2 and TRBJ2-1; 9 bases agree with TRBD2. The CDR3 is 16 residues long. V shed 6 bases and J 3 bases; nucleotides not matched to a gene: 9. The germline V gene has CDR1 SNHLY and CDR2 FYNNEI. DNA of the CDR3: TGTGCCAGCAGCAGACGGACTAGCGCATTCTACAATGAGCAGTTCTTC. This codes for CASSRRTSAFYNEQFF. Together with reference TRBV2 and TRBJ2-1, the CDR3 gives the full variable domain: EPEVTQTPSHQVTQMGQEVILRCVPISNHLYFYWYRQILGQKVEFLVSFYNNEISEKSEIFDDQFSVERPDGSNFTLKIRSTKLEDSAMYFCASSRRTSAFYNEQFFGPGTRLTVL.

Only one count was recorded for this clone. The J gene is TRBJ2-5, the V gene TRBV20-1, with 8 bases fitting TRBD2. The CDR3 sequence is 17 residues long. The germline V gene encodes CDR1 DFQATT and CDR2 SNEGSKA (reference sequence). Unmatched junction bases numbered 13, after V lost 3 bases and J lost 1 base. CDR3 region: CSASPSLGRAVQETQYF. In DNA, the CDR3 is TGCAGTGCTAGTCCGTCTCTCGGGAGGGCCGTCCAAGAGACCCAGTACTTC.

The DNA for the CDR3 is TGCGCCAGCAGCTTGGTTCTAGCGGGGGCCTACGAGCAGTACTTC. This encodes CASSLVLAGAYEQYF. This sequence joins TRBV5-1 and TRBJ2-7; 10 bases agree with TRBD2. The ends lost 0 bases at V and 2 bases at J; junction bases unmatched: 2. The CDR3 spans 15 residues. CDR1 is SGHRS, CDR2 YFSETQ, per germline.

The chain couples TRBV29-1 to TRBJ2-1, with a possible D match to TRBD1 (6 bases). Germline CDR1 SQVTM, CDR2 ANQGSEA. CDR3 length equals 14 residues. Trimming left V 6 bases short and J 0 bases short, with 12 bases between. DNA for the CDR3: TGCAGCGTCGAGGGACATTTCTCCTACAATGAGCAGTTCTTC. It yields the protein CSVEGHFSYNEQFF.

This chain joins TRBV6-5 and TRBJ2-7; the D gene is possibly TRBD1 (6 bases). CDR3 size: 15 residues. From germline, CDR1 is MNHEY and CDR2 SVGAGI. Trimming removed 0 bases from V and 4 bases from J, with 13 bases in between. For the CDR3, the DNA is TGTGCCAGCAGTTACTCCTGGACAGACTCGTACGAGCAGTACTTC. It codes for CASSYSWTDSYEQYF.

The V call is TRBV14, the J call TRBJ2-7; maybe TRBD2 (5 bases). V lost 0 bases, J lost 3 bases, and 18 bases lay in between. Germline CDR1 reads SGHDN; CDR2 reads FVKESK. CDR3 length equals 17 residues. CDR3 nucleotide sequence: TGTGCCAGCAGCCAAGATGAGAGGAGGCAACTGGACTACGAGCAGTACTTC. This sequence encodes CASSQDERRQLDYEQYF.

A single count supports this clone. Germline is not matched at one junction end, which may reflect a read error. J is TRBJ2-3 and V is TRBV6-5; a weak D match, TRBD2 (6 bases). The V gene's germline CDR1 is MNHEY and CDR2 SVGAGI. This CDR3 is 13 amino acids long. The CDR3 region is CASHSGEHSGPLF. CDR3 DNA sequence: TGTGCCAGCCACTCGGGGGAGCACTCAGGACCATTATTT.

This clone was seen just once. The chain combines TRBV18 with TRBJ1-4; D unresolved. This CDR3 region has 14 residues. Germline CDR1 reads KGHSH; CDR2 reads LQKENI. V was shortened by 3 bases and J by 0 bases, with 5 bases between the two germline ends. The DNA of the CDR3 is TGTGCCAGCTCACCGGCCGCAACTAATGAAAAACTGTTTTTT. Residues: CASSPAATNEKLFF.

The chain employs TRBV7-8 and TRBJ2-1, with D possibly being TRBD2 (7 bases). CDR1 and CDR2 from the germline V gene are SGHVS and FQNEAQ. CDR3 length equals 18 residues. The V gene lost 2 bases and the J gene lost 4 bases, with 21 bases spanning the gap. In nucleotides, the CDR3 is TGTGCCAGCAGCTTACTCCTAGGGGGGGGAGTGGGTTACAATGAGCAGTTCTTC. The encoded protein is CASSLLLGGGVGYNEQFF.

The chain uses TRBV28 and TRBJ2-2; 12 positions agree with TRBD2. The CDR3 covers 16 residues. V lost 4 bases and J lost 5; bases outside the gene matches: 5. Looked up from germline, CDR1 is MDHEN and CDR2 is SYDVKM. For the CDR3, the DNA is TGTGCCAGCAGTTCCCCTAGCGGGAGGGGGACCGGGGAGCTGTTTTTT. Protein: CASSSPSGRGTGELFF.

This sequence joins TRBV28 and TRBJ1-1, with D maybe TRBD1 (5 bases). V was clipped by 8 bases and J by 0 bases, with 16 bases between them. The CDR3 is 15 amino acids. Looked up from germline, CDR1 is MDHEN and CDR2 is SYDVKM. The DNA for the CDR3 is TGTGCCAGCTCCAAGTGGACATCACTGAACACTGAAGCTTTCTTT. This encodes CASSKWTSLNTEAFF.

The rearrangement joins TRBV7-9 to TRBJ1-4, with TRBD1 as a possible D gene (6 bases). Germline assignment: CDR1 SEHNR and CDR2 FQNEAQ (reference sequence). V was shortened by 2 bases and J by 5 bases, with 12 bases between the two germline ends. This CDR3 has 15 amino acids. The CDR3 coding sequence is TGTGCCAGCAGCTTAAGAGGACAGCAAAATGAAAAACTGTTTTTT. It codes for CASSLRGQQNEKLFF.

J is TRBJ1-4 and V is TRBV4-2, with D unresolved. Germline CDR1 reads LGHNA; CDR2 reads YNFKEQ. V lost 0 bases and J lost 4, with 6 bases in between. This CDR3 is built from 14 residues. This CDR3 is CASSQDRSNEKLFF. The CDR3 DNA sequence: TGTGCCAGCAGCCAAGATAGGAGTAATGAAAAACTGTTTTTT.

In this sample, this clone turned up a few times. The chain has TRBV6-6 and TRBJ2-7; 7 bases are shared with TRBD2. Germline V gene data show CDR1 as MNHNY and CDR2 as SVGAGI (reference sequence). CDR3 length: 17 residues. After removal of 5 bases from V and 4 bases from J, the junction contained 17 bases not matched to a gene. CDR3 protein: CASSPGLGPIQQYEQYF. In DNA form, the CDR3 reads TGTGCCAGCAGTCCCGGACTAGGTCCCATCCAACAATACGAGCAGTACTTC.

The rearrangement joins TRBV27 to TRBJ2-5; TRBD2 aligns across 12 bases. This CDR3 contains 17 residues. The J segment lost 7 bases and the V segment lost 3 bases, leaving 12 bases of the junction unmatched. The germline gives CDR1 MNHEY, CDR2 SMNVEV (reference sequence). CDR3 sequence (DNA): TGTGCCAGCAGTTTTCTAGCGGGAGGGCCATCTGGTGGGACCCAGTACTTC. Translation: CASSFLAGGPSGGTQYF.

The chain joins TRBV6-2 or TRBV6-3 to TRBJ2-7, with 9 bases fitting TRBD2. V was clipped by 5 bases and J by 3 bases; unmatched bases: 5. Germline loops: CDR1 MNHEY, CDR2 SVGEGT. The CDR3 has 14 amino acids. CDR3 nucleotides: TGTGCCAGCAGTAGTAGCGGGAGAGTCTACGAGCAGTACTTC. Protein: CASSSSGRVYEQYF.

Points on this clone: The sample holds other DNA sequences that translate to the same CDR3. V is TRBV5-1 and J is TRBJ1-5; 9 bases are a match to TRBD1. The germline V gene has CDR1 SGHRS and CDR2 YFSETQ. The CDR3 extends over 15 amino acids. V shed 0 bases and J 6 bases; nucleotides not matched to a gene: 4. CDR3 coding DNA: TGCGCCAGCAGCTTGGGCACAGGGGGCGGTCAGCCCCAGCATTTT. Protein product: CASSLGTGGGQPQHF.

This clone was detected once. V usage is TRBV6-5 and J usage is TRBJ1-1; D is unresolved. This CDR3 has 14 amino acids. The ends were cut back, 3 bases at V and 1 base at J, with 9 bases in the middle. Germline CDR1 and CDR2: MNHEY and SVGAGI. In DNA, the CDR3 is TGTGCCAGCAGTTATAACGGGGAGAACACTGAAGCTTTCTTT. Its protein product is CASSYNGENTEAFF.

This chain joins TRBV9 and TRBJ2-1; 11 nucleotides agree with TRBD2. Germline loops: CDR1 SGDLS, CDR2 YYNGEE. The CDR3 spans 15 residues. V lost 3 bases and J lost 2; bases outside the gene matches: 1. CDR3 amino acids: CASSELAGAYNEQFF. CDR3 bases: TGTGCCAGCAGCGAACTAGCGGGAGCCTACAATGAGCAGTTCTTC.

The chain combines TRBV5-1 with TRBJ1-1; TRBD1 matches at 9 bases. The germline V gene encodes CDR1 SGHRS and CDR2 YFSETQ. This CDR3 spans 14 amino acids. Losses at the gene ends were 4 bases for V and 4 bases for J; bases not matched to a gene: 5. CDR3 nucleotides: TGCGCCAGCAGCGAGCGGACAGGGGCCACTGAAGCTTTCTTT. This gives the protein CASSERTGATEAFF.